The clone carrying this T cell receptor (beta chain) was detected only once. The antigen is unknown. Germline V gives CDR1 MDHEN, CDR2 SYDVKM. Losses at the gene ends were 3 bases for V and 4 bases for J; bases not matched to a gene: 8. This CDR3 is 16 amino acids long. The entry originates in a study of cytomegalovirus exposure and HLA in healthy donors. In the study overall: Caucasian-associated ancestry cluster membership applied to just over 80% of some 400 genotyped donors.

Primers included in the PCR were 60 Vbeta and 13 Jbeta primers. Produced via immunoSEQ multiplex PCR; TCRdb's table is partial and in-frame only. The data show 160,000 or so clones, approximately 77% seen once. Findings and caveats of the study: Excluded were some V segments that proved indistinguishable, including TRBV6-2 and TRBV6-3.

This chain links TRBV28 with TRBJ2-1, with 8 bases aligning to TRBD1. The receptor's source is a female donor in good health and CMV-seronegative. Sequencing input: PBMCs. The CDR3 nucleotides are TGTGCCAGCAGTTTCCAGGGGGCAGGGAATTACAATGAGCAGTTCTTC. Protein: CASSFQGAGNYNEQFF.